This is a list of T cell receptor beta chains from one sample in a study of glioma-infiltrating T cells after dendritic cell vaccination. Assay used: immunoSEQ multiplex PCR; TCRdb lists only in-frame clones, some missing. This sample has tens of thousands of clones, with around 86% found just once. The source was blood, collected after dendritic cell vaccination. The receptors were gathered from a human donor with glioblastoma. The CDR3 runs from the conserved cysteine through the conserved F or W. A D gene is named only where the DNA matches it firmly. Not every row has a clone size; where given, it reads once, few, many or a size class.

TGTGCCAGCAGCTTAAGACGACAGGTTAGATCACCCCTCCACTTT	CASSLRRQVRSPLHF	.	.	TRBV9	TRBJ1-6
TGTGCCAGCAGCCCAGCGGGAGAAGGTTACGAGCAGTACTTC	CASSPAGEGYEQYF	TRBD2	once	TRBV7-6	TRBJ2-7
TGTGCCAGTAGTACATCAAATAGGCGGGAGGGCCGGGAGCAGTACTTC	CASSTSNRREGREQYF	TRBD2	.	TRBV19	TRBJ2-7
TGTGCCAGCAGCTACAGGTTCTATGGCTACACCTTC	CASSYRFYGYTF	.	.	TRBV25-1	TRBJ1-2
TGTGCCAGCAGTGACTATAGCGGGGGGGAGAATGAGCAGTTCTTC	CASSDYSGGENEQFF	TRBD2	once	TRBV6-4	TRBJ2-1
TGTGCCAGTCGCGGACAGGACGCTAGCACAGATACGCAGTATTTT	CASRGQDASTDTQYF	TRBD1	.	TRBV19	TRBJ2-3
TGTGCCAGCAGCCCGCGCGGGCAAGAGACCCAGTACTTC	CASSPRGQETQYF	.	.	TRBV13	TRBJ2-5
TGTGCCAGCGGGCGGGGAGATTGGGGTGAGCAGTTCTTC	CASGRGDWGEQFF	.	.	TRBV6-5	TRBJ2-1
TGTGCCAGCCTACTACGGCGGGACTCATACAATGAGCAGTTCTTC	CASLLRRDSYNEQFF	.	.	TRBV27	TRBJ2-1
TGCGCCAGCAGCTTGCCTACTAGCGGCTACAATGAGCAGTTCTTC	CASSLPTSGYNEQFF	TRBD2	.	TRBV5-1	TRBJ2-1
TGTGCCAGTAGTCTCGTGGCGGGAGTCTCATATAGCAATCAGCCCCAGCATTTT	CASSLVAGVSYSNQPQHF	.	once	TRBV19	TRBJ1-5
TGTGCCAGCAGTGAGTACAGCTCCTACGAGCAGTACTTC	CASSEYSSYEQYF	.	few	TRBV2	TRBJ2-7
TGTGCCAGCAGTTTACTCGGGACTTGGGACTACGAGCAGTACTTC	CASSLLGTWDYEQYF	.	.	TRBV27	TRBJ2-7
TGTGCCAGCAGGGGACAGGGATGCTCTGGAAACACCATATATTTT	CASRGQGCSGNTIYF	.	.	TRBV21-1	TRBJ1-3
TGTGCCAGCAGTACAAGGGGCGATGGAGAAAAACTGTTTTTT	CASSTRGDGEKLFF	.	.	TRBV7-2	TRBJ1-4
TGCGCCAGCAGCCCGGACAGGGGCTACGAGCAGTACTTC	CASSPDRGYEQYF	TRBD1	.	TRBV4-3	TRBJ2-7
TGTGCCAGCAGCCGGGGACAGGGTCTTGGCTACACCTTC	CASSRGQGLGYTF	TRBD1	.	TRBV7-9	TRBJ1-2
TGTGCCAGCAGCCAATCGGAGGGAATATTAGATACGCAGTATTTT	CASSQSEGILDTQYF	.	.	TRBV7-3	TRBJ2-3
TGTGCCAGCTCACCATCGGAGCCACGGGAGACCCAGTACTTC	CASSPSEPRETQYF	.	.	TRBV18	TRBJ2-5
TGTGCCAGCTCACCATTGCGGGGGGGGGCGCTCGACAATGAGCAGTTCTTC	CASSPLRGGALDNEQFF	TRBD2	.	TRBV18	TRBJ2-1
TGTGCCAGCAGCGATCGGACAGGGGTGGAGCCCCAGCATTTT	CASSDRTGVEPQHF	TRBD1	.	TRBV2	TRBJ1-5
TGCGCCAGCAGCCCTGGGCGAGGGAGCATTGTCACAGATACGCAGTATTTT	CASSPGRGSIVTDTQYF	.	.	TRBV4-3	TRBJ2-3
TGTGCCAGCAGCTTAGGAGCAGGTTCTAATGAAAAACTGTTTTTT	CASSLGAGSNEKLFF	.	.	TRBV7-9	TRBJ1-4
TGTGCCAGCAGCTTCATAACGAAACAGGGGATCGGTGGAAACACCATATATTTT	CASSFITKQGIGGNTIYF	TRBD1	.	TRBV7-9	TRBJ1-3
TGCGCCAGCAGCACCGAACTCACAGATACGCAGTATTTT	CASSTELTDTQYF	.	few	TRBV5-1	TRBJ2-3
TGCGCCAGCAGCCGGACGGCGGGGGGGCGGGAGACCCAGTACTTC	CASSRTAGGRETQYF	TRBD2	.	TRBV5-1	TRBJ2-5
TGTGCCAGCAGCGTAGGGACAGGGAGATTCTACGAGCAGTACTTC	CASSVGTGRFYEQYF	TRBD1	.	TRBV9	TRBJ2-7
TGTGCTAGTGGTCCCGACAGGGGAACTATGAACACTGAAGCTTTCTTT	CASGPDRGTMNTEAFF	TRBD1	.	TRBV12-5	TRBJ1-1
TGTGCCAGCAGTTACTTCGCGGAATCTGGGGCCAACGTCCTGACTTTC	CASSYFAESGANVLTF	.	.	TRBV6-5	TRBJ2-6
TGTGCCAGTAGTTTGGGACTAGCGGGGTGGGATACGCAGTATTTT	CASSLGLAGWDTQYF	TRBD2	.	TRBV19	TRBJ2-3
TGTGCCAGCAGCTTCCCCAAAAGCAGGGCCGGCTACACCTTC	CASSFPKSRAGYTF	.	.	TRBV7-9	TRBJ1-2
TGCGCCAGCAGCGACGGACAGGGTGATTCACCCCTCCACTTT	CASSDGQGDSPLHF	TRBD1	once	TRBV5-1	TRBJ1-6
TGTGCCAGTAGTATCATTGACAGGGACACTGAAGCTTTCTTT	CASSIIDRDTEAFF	TRBD1	.	TRBV19	TRBJ1-1
TGTGCCAGCAGCTTAACCCTCCAGAATGAGCAGTTCTTC	CASSLTLQNEQFF	.	.	TRBV7-3	TRBJ2-1
TGTGCCAGCAGTGCACTAGGCACAGATACGCAGTATTTT	CASSALGTDTQYF	.	once	TRBV6-1	TRBJ2-3
TGTGCCAGCAGCCCGATGGACAGGGGTCACTATGGCTACACCTTC	CASSPMDRGHYGYTF	TRBD1	once	TRBV9	TRBJ1-2
TGTGCCAGCAGCTTGACCGGACTAGCGCCCTACCGGTACGAGCAGTACTTC	CASSLTGLAPYRYEQYF	TRBD2	.	TRBV5-6	TRBJ2-7
TGTGCCTGGAGTCTGGGGTTAGCGATCGGGGAGCTGTTTTTT	CAWSLGLAIGELFF	.	.	TRBV30	TRBJ2-2
TGTGCCAGTAGAGACAGGTACAATCAGCCCCAGCATTTT	CASRDRYNQPQHF	.	.	TRBV19	TRBJ1-5
TGTGCCAGCAGCTTGGTCAGGCAGCGCAATCAGCCCCAGCATTTT	CASSLVRQRNQPQHF	.	few	TRBV7-8	TRBJ1-5